A selection of T cell receptor beta chains follows, all from one sample in a study of T cell repertoires in ileal Crohn's disease. Sequencing used immunoSEQ multiplex PCR; TCRdb keeps in-frame clones, though not all of them. This table holds some 16,000 clones, roughly 78% found once. The sequencing sample was made of ileal tissue. Every receptor here comes from an adult with Crohn's disease. Each CDR3 is given without its conserved first and last residue.

j_call v_call cdr3_aa
TRBJ1-1 TRBV28 ASSLQGGGPEAF
TRBJ2-7 TRBV27 ASSHSYEQY
TRBJ2-2 TRBV27 ASSLGGSSTGELF
TRBJ2-3 TRBV19 ATNPGLGTDTQY
TRBJ1-5 TRBV19 ASSPDRNQPQH
TRBJ1-1 TRBV18 ASSPRDYEAF
TRBJ2-6 TRBV11-1 ASSLATGVTSGANVLT
TRBJ2-4 TRBV5-6 ASSLAGTNIQY
TRBJ2-2 TRBV6-5 ASRGLAGVTGELF
TRBJ1-2 TRBV10-3 AISETPGQGAYGYT
TRBJ1-6 TRBV9 ASAGTGYNSPLH
TRBJ1-6 TRBV6-7 ASRLTGAAVYNSPLH
TRBJ2-2 TRBV5-1 ASSFWVSANTGELF
TRBJ2-2 TRBV25-1 ASSGGITGELF
TRBJ2-7 TRBV2 ASSAAGTGIFYEQY
TRBJ1-1 TRBV5-1 ASSIGQGMNTEAF
TRBJ2-1 TRBV7-2 ASSLQGDRRQF
TRBJ2-1 TRBV10-3 AISGGLGGNEQF
TRBJ1-2 TRBV28 ATHRQGAGGYT
TRBJ2-2 TRBV6-4 ASKAGQGAGELF
TRBJ1-1 TRBV5-1 ASSLERHTEAF
TRBJ1-2 TRBV6-1 ASSEVPRESRYT
TRBJ2-3 TRBV10-1 ASSSTGGATDTQY
TRBJ2-7 TRBV6-5 ASSFTGTGNHEQY
TRBJ2-3 TRBV19 ASSIQPGQGIDTQY
TRBJ2-7 TRBV19 ASSAPGQSYEQY
TRBJ1-4 TRBV4-3 ASSPYLTNEKLF
TRBJ2-2 TRBV5-1 ASSLVSGANTGELF
TRBJ1-2 TRBV30 AWDRPNYGYT
TRBJ2-1 TRBV29-1 SVELENYNEQF
TRBJ2-3 TRBV5-4 ASSLDPRLGGTDTQY
TRBJ2-3 TRBV12-5 ASGKEAADTQY
TRBJ2-2 TRBV9 ASSGGRGQGVGELF
TRBJ2-2 TRBV29-1 SVALAGPGELF
TRBJ2-7 TRBV27 ASLILGHRY
TRBJ1-2 TRBV11-2 ASSLDQDRNYGYT
TRBJ1-1 TRBV7-2 ASSLQRTNTEAF
TRBJ1-5 TRBV6-4 ASNPPKEKNDQPQH
TRBJ1-1 TRBV18 ASSPLPLQGKNTEAF
TRBJ1-1 TRBV6-6 ASSYGSNTEAF
TRBJ2-2 TRBV9 ASSGGGRANTGELF
TRBJ1-1 TRBV6-4 ASSARAGTEAF
TRBJ2-7 TRBV5-5 ASSLRTGLYSYEQY
TRBJ2-1 TRBV15 ATSRDTGESSYNEQF
TRBJ2-2 TRBV5-6 ASSGGPLQQNTGELF
TRBJ2-3 TRBV7-8 ASSPRTSGSTDTQY
TRBJ1-2 TRBV5-8 ASSVDRINYGYT
TRBJ2-1 TRBV9 ASSRDRGYNEQF
TRBJ1-6 TRBV6-1 ASRLDGSANSPLH
TRBJ2-6 TRBV30 AWSSPGGANVLT
TRBJ2-3 TRBV27 ASSRAPTSGTDTQY
TRBJ2-3 TRBV5-1 ASSLGEGMNTQY
TRBJ2-3 TRBV7-8 ASRGLAGSSTDTQY
TRBJ2-7 TRBV6-1 ASRMATYEQY
TRBJ2-5 TRBV5-1 ASSSNQGLETQY